Listed here is a single TCR beta chain. The CDR3 goes on 3 residues after the read ends, and that part is filled in from the germline J gene. The data stem from a study of Tregs in tolerant kidney transplant recipients. Looked up from germline, CDR1 is SNHLY and CDR2 is FYNNEI. The CDR3 loop spans 14 amino acids. V was clipped by 4 bases and J by 1 base, with 5 bases between them. Libraries were prepared by immunoSEQ multiplex PCR; TCRdb keeps only in-frame clonotypes and omits some of them. This table holds some 25,000 clones. Recipients received nonmyeloablative bone marrow transplants from related graft donors, with transient mixed chimerism.

This sequence was found in a human patient who received a combined kidney and bone marrow transplant. A subset of T cells may come from the graft donor. V is TRBV2 and J is TRBJ1-6; D gene ambiguous. The specimen comprised CD4+ T cells from blood (PBMCs), sampled 6 months after the transplant. The CDR3 sequence: CASSAQSYNSPLHF. Incomplete CDR3 DNA: TGTGCCAGCAGTGCGCAGTCCTATAATTCACCC.